This T cell receptor (beta chain) was obtained from a study of blood T cell repertoires in COVID-19. Assay used: immunoSEQ multiplex PCR; TCRdb lists only in-frame clones, some missing. In the table there are tens of thousands of clones, roughly 80% of which are singletons. This CDR3 has 16 residues. The V segment lost 1 base and the J segment 3 bases; nucleotides outside the gene matches: 8. In germline, CDR1 is SGHRS, CDR2 YFSETQ. This sequence was found in a woman in her sixties or seventies with acute or convalescent COVID-19. Source material: peripheral blood. The rearrangement uses TRBV5-1 and TRBJ2-3; TRBD1 matches 7 bases. The CDR3, as DNA: TGCGCCAGCAGCTTGTTTAGGGGGCAAAGTACAGATACGCAGTATTTT. This translates into CASSLFRGQSTDTQYF. The full variable domain, its missing parts supplied by reference TRBV5-1 and TRBJ2-3, is KAGVTQTPRYLIKTRGQQVTLSCSPISGHRSVSWYQQTPGQGLQFLFEYFSETQRNKGNFPGRFSGRQFSNSRSEMNVSTLELGDSALYLCASSLFRGQSTDTQYFGPGTRLTVL.